A selection of T cell receptor beta chains follows, all from one sample in a study of T cells after yellow fever vaccination. TCRdb processed the 5' RACE reads anew with MiXCR; each CDR3 protein has one entry. The table includes some 560,000 distinct CDR3 sequences, about 15% detected once. This specimen consisted of PBMCs, obtained 5 to 6 days after the first yellow fever vaccination. The receptors were sampled from a man younger than 35 who received the YFV17D yellow fever vaccine. Both conserved end residues are trimmed from each CDR3.

j_call: TRBJ2-5
v_call: TRBV29-1
cdr3_aa: SVEEGSETQY

j_call: TRBJ2-1
v_call: TRBV5-1
cdr3_aa: ASSPPTGTESYNEQF

j_call: TRBJ2-2
v_call: TRBV6-6
cdr3_aa: ATQQGSTGELF

j_call: TRBJ2-1
v_call: TRBV20-1
cdr3_aa: SARGASGGYNEQF

j_call: TRBJ1-2
v_call: TRBV6-5
cdr3_aa: ASSYSWGQGGGNYGYT

j_call: TRBJ2-7
v_call: TRBV4-1
cdr3_aa: ASSSRTGPLGEQY

j_call: TRBJ2-3
v_call: TRBV4-1
cdr3_aa: ASSQVHLIVADTQY

j_call: TRBJ1-6
v_call: TRBV3-1
cdr3_aa: ASSRTEFVYNSPLH

j_call: TRBJ2-1
v_call: TRBV9
cdr3_aa: ASSVAGGQTYNEQF

j_call: TRBJ2-2
v_call: TRBV20-1
cdr3_aa: SASRGGIAGELF

j_call: TRBJ1-1
v_call: TRBV29-1
cdr3_aa: SVFGDPEAF

j_call: TRBJ1-4
v_call: TRBV10-3
cdr3_aa: ATKTGGATNEKLF

j_call: TRBJ2-7
v_call: TRBV18
cdr3_aa: ASSPPTGDPSYEQY

j_call: TRBJ1-2
v_call: TRBV7-9
cdr3_aa: ASSSPDRGRRGYT

j_call: TRBJ1-2
v_call: TRBV29-1
cdr3_aa: SVGQIYGYT

j_call: TRBJ2-3
v_call: TRBV12-3/TRBV12-4
cdr3_aa: ASSSFPPDTQY

j_call: TRBJ2-1
v_call: TRBV7-9
cdr3_aa: ASSSAGGRYEQF

j_call: TRBJ2-5
v_call: TRBV13
cdr3_aa: ASSLLAGKETQY

j_call: TRBJ1-4
v_call: TRBV12-3/TRBV12-4
cdr3_aa: ASSLAGHSREKLF

j_call: TRBJ2-7
v_call: TRBV11-2
cdr3_aa: ASSPPKSGGSYEQY

j_call: TRBJ1-1
v_call: TRBV5-1
cdr3_aa: ASSLYTGDTEAF

j_call: TRBJ2-1
v_call: TRBV6-2/TRBV6-3
cdr3_aa: ASSYSPQGDYLNEQF

j_call: TRBJ2-1
v_call: TRBV7-3
cdr3_aa: ASSRIAGGPGSYNEQF

j_call: TRBJ2-3
v_call: TRBV2
cdr3_aa: ASRDETDTQY

j_call: TRBJ2-2
v_call: TRBV9
cdr3_aa: ASSVASAGKLF

j_call: TRBJ1-5
v_call: TRBV7-9
cdr3_aa: ASSHTGQGMNQPQH

j_call: TRBJ1-6
v_call: TRBV5-1
cdr3_aa: ASSLVEGVGSPLH

j_call: TRBJ2-7
v_call: TRBV5-1
cdr3_aa: ASSLAGTSGVGEQY

j_call: TRBJ1-1
v_call: TRBV9
cdr3_aa: ASSVDGGTFTEAF

j_call: TRBJ2-3
v_call: TRBV20-1
cdr3_aa: SARDRVRVADTQY

j_call: TRBJ1-1
v_call: TRBV9
cdr3_aa: ASSPQEGGPEAF

j_call: TRBJ1-1
v_call: TRBV20-1
cdr3_aa: SARTGAEAF

j_call: TRBJ1-1
v_call: TRBV5-1
cdr3_aa: ASSPQGARTEAF

j_call: TRBJ1-5
v_call: TRBV27
cdr3_aa: ASSFVGGGQPQH

j_call: TRBJ1-2
v_call: TRBV30
cdr3_aa: AWTGIYGYT

j_call: TRBJ2-5
v_call: TRBV7-9
cdr3_aa: ASSAGDRGIQETQY

j_call: TRBJ2-2
v_call: TRBV7-7
cdr3_aa: ASSGEYTGELF

j_call: TRBJ2-7
v_call: TRBV10-3
cdr3_aa: AIHKGGGDEQY

j_call: TRBJ1-2
v_call: TRBV29-1
cdr3_aa: SGFPGSGGGYT

j_call: TRBJ1-5
v_call: TRBV6-2/TRBV6-3
cdr3_aa: ATLRGPNQPQH

j_call: TRBJ2-1
v_call: TRBV24-1
cdr3_aa: ATSDRRHSGQF